This TCR beta chain was profiled in a study of identical twins. From the 5' RACE reads, TCRdb called clonotypes with MiXCR, one entry per CDR3 protein. Seen here are about 220,000 distinct CDR3 sequences, more than 6.5% observed once, and the top ten hold less than 2.5%. This clonotype has only a few counts. Antigen specificity is unknown. Germline CDR1 reads SQVTM; CDR2 reads ANQGSEA. This CDR3 is 13 amino acids long. The junction had 1 base not matched to a gene; V was cut back by 4 bases and J by 1 base. Study findings and constraints: Conclusions relied on cross-sectional statistical analysis, not following the same donors.

This same sample was also part of a study on yellow fever vaccine responses in identical twins. This second report adds: After vaccination, twins' T cell response reportedly seemed partly convergent, partly personalized.

Input material: memory (CD45RO+) T cells sorted from blood. The chain combines TRBV29-1 with TRBJ2-3; TRBD2 matches at 8 bases. The receptor was derived from a woman between 18 and 29 years old in good health. CDR3 loop: CSVGRGGTDTQYF. The CDR3 DNA reads as TGCAGCGTTGGGCGGGGGGGCACAGATACGCAGTATTTT.